The subject of this entry is one T cell receptor (beta chain). No antigen is known for it. A much larger clone lies one base from this, so it may be a read error. Through a sample-barcoded 5' primer and a J-beta primer mix, a second PCR was run for 7 to 11 cycles. Each cDNA molecule received a tag from a template-switch adaptor that had 12 random nucleotides. TCRdb itself ran the 5' RACE reads through MiXCR, one entry per CDR3 protein. In the table there are about 1.8 million distinct CDR3 sequences, around half of which are singletons. These data belong to a study of blood T cells in healthy people across ages. Study conclusions and caveats: Naive CD4+ cells and diversity were both higher in long-lived donors than in aged donors.

Germline loops: CDR1 SGHRS, CDR2 YFSETQ. CDR3 length equals 14 residues. Trimming stripped 4 bases from V and 2 bases from J, with 11 bases between. The receptor's source is a woman in her thirties or forties in good health. The sample comprised blood. The chain has TRBV5-1 and TRBJ2-3; maybe TRBD2 (6 bases). CDR3 coding DNA: TGCGCCAGCAGCATGGGACTCCTCACAGATACGCAGTATTTT. The encoded protein is CASSMGLLTDTQYF. The variable domain in full, with the rest retrieved from reference TRBV5-1 and TRBJ2-3, is KAGVTQTPRYLIKTRGQQVTLSCSPISGHRSVSWYQQTPGQGLQFLFEYFSETQRNKGNFPGRFSGRQFSNSRSEMNVSTLELGDSALYLCASSMGLLTDTQYFGPGTRLTVL.